A selection of T cell receptor beta chains follows, all from one sample in a study of PD-1 blockade in mismatch repair-deficient tumors. Method: immunoSEQ multiplex PCR; TCRdb's copy keeps in-frame clones and lacks some. The repertoire holds over 75,000 clones, about 84% seen once, with roughly 2.8% in the top ten. This specimen consisted of peripheral blood, obtained 12 weeks after starting pembrolizumab. All receptors come from an adult with mismatch repair-deficient cancer. Both conserved end residues are part of each CDR3. D genes are given only for firm matches. Size tells how often a clone was seen (once, few, many) or the class of an expanded clone, and some rows leave it out.

size: NA
V: TRBV7-9
length: 15
D: NA
J: TRBJ1-2
CDR3: CASSSTSQAPDGYTF
DNA: TGTGCCAGCAGCTCAACCTCACAGGCCCCGGATGGCTACACCTTC

size: NA
V: TRBV5-6
length: 15
D: NA
J: TRBJ1-1
CDR3: CASSLSWRPTTEAFF
DNA: TGTGCCAGCAGCCTATCTTGGAGGCCTACCACTGAAGCTTTCTTT

size: NA
V: TRBV7-9
length: 12
D: NA
J: TRBJ1-1
CDR3: CASSQRTVEAFF
DNA: TGTGCCAGCAGCCAACGGACAGTGGAAGCTTTCTTT

size: NA
V: TRBV5-8
length: 15
D: NA
J: TRBJ2-5
CDR3: CASSLESGTRETQYF
DNA: TGTGCCAGCAGCTTGGAGTCAGGGACACGAGAGACCCAGTACTTC

size: once
V: TRBV10-1
length: 15
D: TRBD2
J: TRBJ2-3
CDR3: CASSILAGGTDTQYF
DNA: TGCGCCAGCAGTATACTAGCGGGAGGCACAGATACGCAGTATTTT

size: NA
V: TRBV5-5
length: 15
D: NA
J: TRBJ2-6
CDR3: CASSLGGSGANVLTF
DNA: TGTGCCAGCAGCTTGGGAGGATCTGGGGCCAACGTCCTGACTTTC

size: NA
V: TRBV27
length: 13
D: NA
J: TRBJ1-3
CDR3: CASSPTGGNTIYF
DNA: TGTGCCAGCAGTCCGACAGGCGGAAACACCATATATTTT

size: few
V: TRBV4-1
length: 14
D: NA
J: TRBJ2-3
CDR3: CASSQGPSTDTQYF
DNA: TGCGCCAGCAGCCAAGGGCCGAGCACAGATACGCAGTATTTT

size: NA
V: TRBV7-9
length: 12
D: NA
J: TRBJ2-7
CDR3: CASSKTTYEQYF
DNA: TGTGCCAGCAGCAAAACGACCTACGAGCAGTACTTC

size: NA
V: TRBV6-5
length: 12
D: NA
J: TRBJ2-7
CDR3: CASSYVGGEQYF
DNA: TGTGCCAGCAGTTATGTAGGGGGCGAGCAGTACTTC

size: NA
V: TRBV7-2
length: 16
D: NA
J: TRBJ1-2
CDR3: CASSWMVGEGGYGYTF
DNA: TGTGCCAGCAGCTGGATGGTCGGGGAAGGAGGCTATGGCTACACCTTC

size: NA
V: TRBV18
length: 13
D: NA
J: TRBJ1-1
CDR3: CASSPGWGTEAFF
DNA: TGTGCCAGCTCACCGGGTTGGGGCACTGAAGCTTTCTTT

size: NA
V: TRBV7-3
length: 16
D: NA
J: TRBJ2-2
CDR3: CASSLLGGPNTGELFF
DNA: TGTGCCAGCAGCTTACTGGGGGGCCCGAACACCGGGGAGCTGTTTTTT

size: NA
V: TRBV7-7
length: 15
D: TRBD2
J: TRBJ2-5
CDR3: CASSQGLAGGETQYF
DNA: TGTGCTAGCAGCCAGGGACTAGCGGGAGGAGAGACCCAGTACTTC

size: few
V: TRBV29-1
length: 13
D: NA
J: TRBJ2-5
CDR3: CSVEPGQQETQYF
DNA: TGCAGCGTTGAACCAGGACAGCAAGAGACCCAGTACTTC

size: NA
V: TRBV27
length: 16
D: TRBD2
J: TRBJ2-5
CDR3: CASSFRDATRGGTQYF
DNA: TGTGCCAGCAGTTTCCGGGACGCAACCCGCGGGGGGACCCAGTACTTC

size: few
V: TRBV18
length: 13
D: TRBD1
J: TRBJ2-7
CDR3: CASSGQGVNEQYF
DNA: TGTGCCAGCTCGGGACAGGGAGTCAACGAGCAGTACTTC

size: NA
V: TRBV18
length: 13
D: NA
J: TRBJ1-1
CDR3: CASSGPIITEAFF
DNA: TGTGCCAGCTCCGGACCTATTATCACTGAAGCTTTCTTT

size: NA
V: TRBV5-5
length: 15
D: NA
J: TRBJ1-1
CDR3: CASSPWGLGNTEAFF
DNA: TGTGCCAGCAGCCCATGGGGGTTAGGGAACACTGAAGCTTTCTTT

size: once
V: TRBV28
length: 15
D: NA
J: TRBJ2-5
CDR3: CASSPMGGGGETQYF
DNA: TGTGCCAGCAGCCCGATGGGGGGAGGTGGTGAGACCCAGTACTTC

size: once
V: TRBV5-1
length: 13
D: NA
J: TRBJ2-5
CDR3: CASRSGNQETQYF
DNA: TGCGCCAGCAGATCCGGGAACCAAGAGACCCAGTACTTC

size: NA
V: TRBV4-1
length: 15
D: TRBD1
J: TRBJ1-2
CDR3: CASSQPEGAVAGYTF
DNA: TGCGCCAGCAGCCAGCCCGAGGGGGCAGTTGCTGGCTACACCTTC

size: few
V: TRBV4-1
length: 16
D: TRBD2
J: TRBJ2-5
CDR3: CASSHVSGRSQETQYF
DNA: TGCGCCAGCAGCCACGTTAGCGGGAGGTCGCAAGAGACCCAGTACTTC

size: NA
V: TRBV9
length: 18
D: NA
J: TRBJ1-1
CDR3: CASSGGGPREGRDTEAFF
DNA: TGTGCCAGCAGCGGAGGAGGCCCCAGGGAGGGGAGGGACACTGAAGCTTTCTTT

size: few
V: TRBV19
length: 16
D: TRBD1
J: TRBJ1-5
CDR3: CASGGQGALSNQPQHF
DNA: TGTGCCAGCGGCGGACAGGGGGCTCTGAGCAATCAGCCCCAGCATTTT

size: NA
V: TRBV6-1
length: 14
D: NA
J: TRBJ2-7
CDR3: CASSEHGAGIEQYF
DNA: TGTGCCAGCAGTGAACATGGGGCAGGGATCGAGCAGTACTTC

size: NA
V: TRBV5-6
length: 14
D: NA
J: TRBJ2-2
CDR3: CASSSAANTGELFF
DNA: TGTGCCAGCAGCTCTGCAGCGAACACCGGGGAGCTGTTTTTT

size: NA
V: TRBV19
length: 14
D: TRBD2
J: TRBJ2-7
CDR3: CASSQTSGTYEQYF
DNA: TGTGCCAGTAGCCAGACTAGCGGAACCTACGAGCAGTACTTC

size: NA
V: TRBV6-1
length: 13
D: TRBD1
J: TRBJ1-1
CDR3: CASRGTAGAEAFF
DNA: TGTGCCAGCAGGGGGACAGCCGGGGCTGAAGCTTTCTTT

size: NA
V: TRBV11-1
length: 11
D: NA
J: TRBJ2-1
CDR3: CASSLNREQFF
DNA: TGTGCCAGCAGCTTAAACCGGGAGCAGTTCTTC

size: NA
V: TRBV7-7
length: 14
D: NA
J: TRBJ2-2
CDR3: CASSSFRDTGELFF
DNA: TGTGCTAGCAGCTCATTCCGGGACACCGGGGAGCTGTTTTTT

size: NA
V: TRBV6-5
length: 14
D: TRBD1
J: TRBJ2-1
CDR3: CASSSGTGYNEQFF
DNA: TGTGCCAGCAGTTCCGGGACAGGATACAATGAGCAGTTCTTC

size: NA
V: TRBV7-9
length: 15
D: TRBD1
J: TRBJ2-2
CDR3: CASSFNRGPAGELFF
DNA: TGTGCCAGCAGCTTTAACAGGGGGCCGGCCGGGGAGCTGTTTTTT

size: NA
V: TRBV18
length: 15
D: NA
J: TRBJ1-1
CDR3: CASSPNIQWDTEAFF
DNA: TGTGCCAGCTCACCTAACATCCAGTGGGACACTGAAGCTTTCTTT

size: NA
V: TRBV5-8
length: 15
D: TRBD2
J: TRBJ2-5
CDR3: CASSRALAGGETQYF
DNA: TGTGCCAGCAGCAGGGCCCTAGCGGGAGGGGAGACCCAGTACTTC

size: few
V: TRBV9
length: 14
D: NA
J: TRBJ1-5
CDR3: CASSVEVSNQPQHF
DNA: TGTGCCAGCAGCGTAGAGGTTAGCAATCAGCCCCAGCATTTT

size: NA
V: TRBV11-2
length: 18
D: TRBD2
J: TRBJ2-5
CDR3: CASSRLYRTSGSRETQYF
DNA: TGTGCCAGCAGCCGCCTCTATCGGACTAGCGGGAGCCGAGAGACCCAGTACTTC

size: NA
V: TRBV2
length: 13
D: NA
J: TRBJ2-7
CDR3: CASSGDEGYEQYF
DNA: TGTGCCAGCAGTGGAGATGAGGGGTACGAGCAGTACTTC

size: NA
V: TRBV19
length: 16
D: TRBD2
J: TRBJ2-1
CDR3: CASSTGRTSGKDEQFF
DNA: TGTGCCAGTAGTACCGGGAGGACTAGCGGGAAGGATGAGCAGTTCTTC

size: once
V: TRBV18
length: 14
D: TRBD1
J: TRBJ1-5
CDR3: CASSTTGADQPQHF
DNA: TGTGCCAGCTCAACGACAGGGGCTGATCAGCCCCAGCATTTT

size: NA
V: TRBV6-4
length: 15
D: NA
J: TRBJ2-1
CDR3: CASSDSEGEGNEQFF
DNA: TGTGCCAGCAGTGACTCTGAGGGAGAGGGTAATGAGCAGTTCTTC

size: NA
V: TRBV5-1
length: 16
D: TRBD1
J: TRBJ2-7
CDR3: CASSLGTGGTSEEQYF
DNA: TGCGCCAGCAGCTTGGGAACAGGGGGCACCTCGGAGGAGCAGTACTTC

size: NA
V: TRBV7-7
length: 13
D: TRBD1
J: TRBJ2-1
CDR3: CASSHSQGNEQFF
DNA: TGTGCTAGCAGCCACTCACAGGGGAATGAGCAGTTCTTC

size: NA
V: TRBV10-3
length: 16
D: NA
J: TRBJ2-2
CDR3: CAISENRVGYTGELFF
DNA: TGTGCCATCAGTGAGAACAGGGTTGGATATACCGGGGAGCTGTTTTTT

size: NA
V: TRBV7-2
length: 12
D: NA
J: TRBJ2-7
CDR3: CASSSTGWEQYF
DNA: TGTGCCAGCAGCTCAACAGGGTGGGAGCAGTACTTC

size: NA
V: TRBV5-1
length: 15
D: TRBD1
J: TRBJ1-1
CDR3: CASSLERTGVTEAFF
DNA: TGCGCCAGCAGCTTGGAGAGGACAGGGGTAACTGAAGCTTTCTTT

size: NA
V: TRBV6-6
length: 13
D: TRBD2
J: TRBJ2-5
CDR3: CASSLAAKETQYF
DNA: TGTGCCAGCAGCCTAGCGGCAAAAGAGACCCAGTACTTC

size: once
V: TRBV14
length: 15
D: NA
J: TRBJ1-1
CDR3: CASSQYATAITEAFF
DNA: TGTGCCAGCAGCCAATACGCGACAGCAATTACTGAAGCTTTCTTT

size: NA
V: TRBV19
length: 16
D: NA
J: TRBJ1-3
CDR3: CASSISDRGLGNTIYF
DNA: TGTGCCAGTAGTATTTCAGATCGGGGCCTTGGAAACACCATATATTTT

size: NA
V: TRBV27
length: 14
D: TRBD2
J: TRBJ2-1
CDR3: CASSPGPGGDEQFF
DNA: TGTGCCAGCAGCCCGGGCCCGGGAGGGGATGAGCAGTTCTTC

size: NA
V: TRBV30
length: 13
D: NA
J: TRBJ1-2
CDR3: CAWSVGQHNGYTF
DNA: TGTGCCTGGAGTGTAGGACAGCACAATGGCTACACCTTC

size: once
V: TRBV5-1
length: 16
D: TRBD1
J: TRBJ1-2
CDR3: CASSITGTGGIEGYTF
DNA: TGCGCCAGCAGTATAACCGGGACAGGAGGGATTGAGGGCTACACCTTC

size: NA
V: TRBV29-1
length: 12
D: NA
J: TRBJ2-7
CDR3: CSVDDSAYEQYF
DNA: TGCAGCGTTGATGACAGTGCCTACGAGCAGTACTTC

size: NA
V: TRBV27
length: 13
D: NA
J: TRBJ2-1
CDR3: CASGNAGRDEQFF
DNA: TGTGCCAGCGGAAACGCGGGGCGCGATGAGCAGTTCTTC

size: NA
V: TRBV19
length: 14
D: NA
J: TRBJ1-1
CDR3: CASIPDTTNTEAFF
DNA: TGTGCCAGTATCCCTGACACGACCAACACTGAAGCTTTCTTT

size: NA
V: TRBV5-6
length: 13
D: NA
J: TRBJ1-5
CDR3: CASSLRASQPQHF
DNA: TGTGCCAGCAGCTTGCGGGCTAGTCAGCCCCAGCATTTT